This T cell receptor (beta chain) emerged from a study of T-cell reconstitution after alpha-beta-depleted transplantation in children. The TCRbeta library incorporated unique molecular identifiers. TCRdb ran MiXCR on the PCR reads and lists one entry per CDR3 protein. The data show 220,000 or so distinct CDR3 sequences, with approximately 8% seen just once and 6.3% held by the top ten. Study results and caveats: In patients about two months after transplant, alpha-beta T cells reportedly arose from several hundred expanded graft clones.

Ten or more counts support this clonotype. Its antigen is currently unknown. V was shortened by 5 bases and J by 5 bases, with 9 bases between the two germline ends. Germline-derived CDR1 and CDR2 are SQVTM and ANQGSEA. CDR3 length: 11 amino acids. The sample consisted of PBMCs, mostly from graft donor cells, taken 180 days after TCRalphabeta/CD19-depleted stem cell transplant. The clonotype was recovered from a male patient between 5 and 17 years old who had a stem cell transplant for acute lymphoblastic leukemia, so the T cells may come from the graft donor. The chain carries TRBV29-1 and TRBJ1-1, with D maybe TRBD1 (6 bases). In DNA, the CDR3 is TGCAGCGTTACGGGGGCGACTGAAGCTTTCTTT. Its translation: CSVTGATEAFF.